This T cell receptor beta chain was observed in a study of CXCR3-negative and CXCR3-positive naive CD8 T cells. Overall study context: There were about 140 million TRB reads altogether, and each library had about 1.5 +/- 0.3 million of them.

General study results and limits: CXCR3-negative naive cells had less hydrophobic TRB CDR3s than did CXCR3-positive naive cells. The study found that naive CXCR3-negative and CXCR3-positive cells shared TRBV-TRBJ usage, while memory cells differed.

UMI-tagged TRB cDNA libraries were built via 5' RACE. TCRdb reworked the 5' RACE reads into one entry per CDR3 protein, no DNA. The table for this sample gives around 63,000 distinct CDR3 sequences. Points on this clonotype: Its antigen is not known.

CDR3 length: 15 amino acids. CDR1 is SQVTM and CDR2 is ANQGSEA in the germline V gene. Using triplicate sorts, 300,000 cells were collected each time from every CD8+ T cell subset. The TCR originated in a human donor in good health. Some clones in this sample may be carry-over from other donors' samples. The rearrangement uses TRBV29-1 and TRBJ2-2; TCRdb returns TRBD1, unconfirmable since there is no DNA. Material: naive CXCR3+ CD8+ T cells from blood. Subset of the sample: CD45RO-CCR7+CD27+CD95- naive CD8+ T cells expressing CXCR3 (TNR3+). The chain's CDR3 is CSVELDRVNTGELFF.